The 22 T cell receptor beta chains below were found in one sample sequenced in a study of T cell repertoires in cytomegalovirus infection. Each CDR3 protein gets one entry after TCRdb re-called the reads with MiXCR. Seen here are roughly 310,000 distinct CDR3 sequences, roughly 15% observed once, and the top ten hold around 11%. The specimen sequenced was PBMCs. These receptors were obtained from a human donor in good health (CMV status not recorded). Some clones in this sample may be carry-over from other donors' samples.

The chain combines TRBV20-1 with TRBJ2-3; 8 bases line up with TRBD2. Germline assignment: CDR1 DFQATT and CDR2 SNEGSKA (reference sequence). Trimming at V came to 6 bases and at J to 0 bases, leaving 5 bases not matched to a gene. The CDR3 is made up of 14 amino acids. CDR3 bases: TGCAGTGCAGGGTTAGCGGGAAGCACAGATACGCAGTATTTT. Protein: CSAGLAGSTDTQYF.

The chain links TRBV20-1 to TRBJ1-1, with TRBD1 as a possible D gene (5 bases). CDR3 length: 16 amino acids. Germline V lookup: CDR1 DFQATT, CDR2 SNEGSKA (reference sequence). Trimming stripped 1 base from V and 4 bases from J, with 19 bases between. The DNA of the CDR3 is TGCAGTGCTAGAGTGACAGCTGCGTGGGCGGCCACTGAAGCTTTCTTT. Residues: CSARVTAAWAATEAFF.

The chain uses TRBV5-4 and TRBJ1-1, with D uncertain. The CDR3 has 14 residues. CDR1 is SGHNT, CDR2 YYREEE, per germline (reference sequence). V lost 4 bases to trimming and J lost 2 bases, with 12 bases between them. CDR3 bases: TGTGCCAGCAGCCCCACGGCTCTCAACACTGAAGCTTTCTTT. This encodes CASSPTALNTEAFF.

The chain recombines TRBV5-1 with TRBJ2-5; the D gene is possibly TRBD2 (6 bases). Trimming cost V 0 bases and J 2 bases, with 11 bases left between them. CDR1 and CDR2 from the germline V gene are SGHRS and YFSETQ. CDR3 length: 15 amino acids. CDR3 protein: CASSLDGRGQETQYF. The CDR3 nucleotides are TGCGCCAGCAGCTTGGACGGGAGAGGGCAAGAGACCCAGTACTTC.

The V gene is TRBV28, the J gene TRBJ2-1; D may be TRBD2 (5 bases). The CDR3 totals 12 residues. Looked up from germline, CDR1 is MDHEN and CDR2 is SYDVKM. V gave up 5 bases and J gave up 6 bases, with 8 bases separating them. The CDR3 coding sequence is TGTGCCAGCAGTGGACTCGGCAATGAGCAGTTCTTC. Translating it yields CASSGLGNEQFF. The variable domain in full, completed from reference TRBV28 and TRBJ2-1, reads DVKVTQSSRYLVKRTGEKVFLECVQDMDHENMFWYRQDPGLGLRLIYFSYDVKMKEKGDIPEGYSVSREKKERFSLILESASTNQTSMYLCASSGLGNEQFFGPGTRLTVL.

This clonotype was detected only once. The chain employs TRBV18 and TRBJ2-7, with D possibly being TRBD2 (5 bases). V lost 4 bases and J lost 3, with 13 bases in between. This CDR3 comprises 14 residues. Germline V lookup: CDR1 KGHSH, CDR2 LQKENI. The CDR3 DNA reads TGTGCCAGCTCACTACGCGAGGGTTTCTACGAGCAGTACTTC. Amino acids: CASSLREGFYEQYF. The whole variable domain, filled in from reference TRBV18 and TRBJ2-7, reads NAGVMQNPRHLVRRRGQEARLRCSPMKGHSHVYWYRQLPEEGLKFMVYLQKENIIDESGMPKERFSAEFPKEGPSILRIQQVVRGDSAAYFCASSLREGFYEQYFGPGTRLTVT.

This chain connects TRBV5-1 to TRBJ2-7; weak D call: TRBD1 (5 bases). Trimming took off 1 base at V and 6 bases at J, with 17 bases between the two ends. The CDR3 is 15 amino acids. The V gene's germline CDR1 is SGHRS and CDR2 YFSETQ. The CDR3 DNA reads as TGCGCCAGCAGCTTGACCCAGGGATTGGGCGGCGAGCAGTACTTC. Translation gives CASSLTQGLGGEQYF.

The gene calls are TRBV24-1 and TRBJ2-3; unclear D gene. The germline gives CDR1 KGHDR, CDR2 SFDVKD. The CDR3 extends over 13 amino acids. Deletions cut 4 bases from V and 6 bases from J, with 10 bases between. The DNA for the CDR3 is TGTGCCACCAGTGAGACCACTTGGGATACGCAGTATTTT. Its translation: CATSETTWDTQYF.

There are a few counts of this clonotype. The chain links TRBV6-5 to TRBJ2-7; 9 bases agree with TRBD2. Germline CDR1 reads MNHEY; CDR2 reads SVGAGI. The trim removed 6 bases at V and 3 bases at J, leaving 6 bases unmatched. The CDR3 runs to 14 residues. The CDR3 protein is CASRDSGGVYEQYF. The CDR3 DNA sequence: TGTGCCAGCAGGGATAGCGGGGGAGTCTACGAGCAGTACTTC.

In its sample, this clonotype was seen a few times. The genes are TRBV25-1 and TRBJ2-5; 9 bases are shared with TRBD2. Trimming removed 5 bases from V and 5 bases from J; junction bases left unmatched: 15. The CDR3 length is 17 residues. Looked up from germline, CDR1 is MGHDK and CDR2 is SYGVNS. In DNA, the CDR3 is TGTGCCAGCAGTCCCCGGCGGCTAGCGGGGATCGGGGAGACCCAGTACTTC. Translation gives CASSPRRLAGIGETQYF.

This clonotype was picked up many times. The CDR3 region has the DNA TGTGCCAGCAGCGCTTACAGGGTGACTAATGAAAAACTGTTTTTT. This translates into CASSAYRVTNEKLFF. This chain connects TRBV11-2 to TRBJ1-4, with D maybe TRBD1 (6 bases). CDR1 is SGHAT and CDR2 is FQNNGV in the germline V gene. Trimming took 5 bases from V and 2 from J, leaving 12 bases between them. CDR3 length: 15 residues.

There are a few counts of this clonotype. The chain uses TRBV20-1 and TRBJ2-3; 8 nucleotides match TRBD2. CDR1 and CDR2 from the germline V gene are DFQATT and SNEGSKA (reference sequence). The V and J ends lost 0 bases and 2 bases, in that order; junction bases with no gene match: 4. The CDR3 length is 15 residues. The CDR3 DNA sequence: TGCAGTGCTAGAGATCGAGCGGGGGCCACAGATACGCAGTATTTT. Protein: CSARDRAGATDTQYF.

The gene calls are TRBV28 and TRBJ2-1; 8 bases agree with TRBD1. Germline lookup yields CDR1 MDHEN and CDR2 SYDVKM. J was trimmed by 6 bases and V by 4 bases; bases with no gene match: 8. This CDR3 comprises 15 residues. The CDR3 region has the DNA TGTGCCAGCAGTTCCTCGGACAGGGCGTGCAATGAGCAGTTCTTC. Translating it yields CASSSSDRACNEQFF.

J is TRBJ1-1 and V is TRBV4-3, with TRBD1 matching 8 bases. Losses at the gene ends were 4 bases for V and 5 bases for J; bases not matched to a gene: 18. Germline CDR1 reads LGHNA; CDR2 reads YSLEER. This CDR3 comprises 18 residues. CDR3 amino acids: CASSRGSDRAVGRTEAFF. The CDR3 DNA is TGCGCCAGCAGCCGAGGATCGGACAGGGCGGTTGGGAGAACTGAAGCTTTCTTT.

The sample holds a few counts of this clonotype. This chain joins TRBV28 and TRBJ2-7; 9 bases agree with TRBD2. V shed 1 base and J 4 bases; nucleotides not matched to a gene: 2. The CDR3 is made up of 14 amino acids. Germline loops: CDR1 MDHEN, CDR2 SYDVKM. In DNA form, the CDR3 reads TGTGCCAGCAGTTTATCTCTAGCGGGGTACGAGCAGTACTTC. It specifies CASSLSLAGYEQYF.

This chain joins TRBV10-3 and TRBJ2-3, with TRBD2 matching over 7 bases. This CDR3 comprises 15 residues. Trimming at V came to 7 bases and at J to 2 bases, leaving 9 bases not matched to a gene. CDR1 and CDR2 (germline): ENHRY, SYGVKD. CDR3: CAINGGGTATDTQYF. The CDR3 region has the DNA TGTGCCATCAATGGGGGGGGAACCGCCACAGATACGCAGTATTTT.

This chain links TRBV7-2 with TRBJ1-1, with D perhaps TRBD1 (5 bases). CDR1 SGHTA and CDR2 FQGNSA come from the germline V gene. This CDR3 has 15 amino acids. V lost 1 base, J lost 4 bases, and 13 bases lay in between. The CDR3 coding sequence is TGTGCCAGCAGCTTAGTTGGGGGAACGGGCACTGAAGCTTTCTTT. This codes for CASSLVGGTGTEAFF.

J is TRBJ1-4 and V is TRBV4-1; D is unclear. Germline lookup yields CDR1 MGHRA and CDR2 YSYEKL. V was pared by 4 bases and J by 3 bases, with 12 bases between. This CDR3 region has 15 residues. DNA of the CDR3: TGCGCCAGCAGCCTTGGACGAGCTCCTAATGAAAAACTGTTTTTT. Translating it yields CASSLGRAPNEKLFF.

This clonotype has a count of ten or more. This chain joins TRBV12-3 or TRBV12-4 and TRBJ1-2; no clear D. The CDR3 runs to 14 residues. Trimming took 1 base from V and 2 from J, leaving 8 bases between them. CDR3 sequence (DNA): TGTGCCAGCAGTTTAGGAAACGGGAACTATGGCTACACCTTC. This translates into CASSLGNGNYGYTF.

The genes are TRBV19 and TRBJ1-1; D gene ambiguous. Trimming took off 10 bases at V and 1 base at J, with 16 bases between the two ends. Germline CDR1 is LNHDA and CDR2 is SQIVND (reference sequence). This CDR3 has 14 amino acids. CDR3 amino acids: CATALGRANTEAFF. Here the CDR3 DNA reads TGTGCCACTGCCTTGGGGAGGGCGAACACTGAAGCTTTCTTT.

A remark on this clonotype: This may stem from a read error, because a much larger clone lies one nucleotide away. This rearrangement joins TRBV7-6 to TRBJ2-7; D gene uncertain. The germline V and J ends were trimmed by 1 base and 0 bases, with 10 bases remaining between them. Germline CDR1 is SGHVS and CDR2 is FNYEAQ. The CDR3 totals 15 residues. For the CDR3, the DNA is TGTGCCAGCAGCTTAGACTACTTGGGCTCCTACGAGCAGTACTTC. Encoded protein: CASSLDYLGSYEQYF.

The chain's CDR3 is CASSPQDPDLTGELFF. The CDR3 DNA reads as TGTGCCAGCTCACCCCAGGATCCGGACCTCACCGGGGAGCTGTTTTTT. This chain uses TRBV18 with TRBJ2-2; the D is unclear. The CDR3 is made up of 16 amino acids. CDR1 and CDR2 (germline): KGHSH, LQKENI. V lost 3 bases, J lost 4 bases, and 15 bases lay in between.